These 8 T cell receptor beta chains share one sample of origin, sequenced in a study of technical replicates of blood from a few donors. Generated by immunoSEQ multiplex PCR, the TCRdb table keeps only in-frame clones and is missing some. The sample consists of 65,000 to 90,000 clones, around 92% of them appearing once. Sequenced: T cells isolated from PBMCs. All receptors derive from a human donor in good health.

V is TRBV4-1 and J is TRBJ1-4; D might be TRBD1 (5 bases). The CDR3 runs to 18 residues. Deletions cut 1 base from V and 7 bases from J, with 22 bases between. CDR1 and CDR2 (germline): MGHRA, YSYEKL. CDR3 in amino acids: CASSQGKGVTPGSEKLFF. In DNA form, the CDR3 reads TGCGCCAGCAGCCAAGGAAAAGGGGTGACTCCTGGTAGTGAAAAACTGTTTTTT.

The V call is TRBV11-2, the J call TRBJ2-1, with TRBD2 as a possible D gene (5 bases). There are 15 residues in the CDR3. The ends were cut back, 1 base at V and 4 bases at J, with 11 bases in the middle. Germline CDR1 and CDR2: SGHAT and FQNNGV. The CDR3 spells CASSLVASDYNEQFF. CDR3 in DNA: TGTGCCAGCAGCTTAGTAGCGAGTGATTACAATGAGCAGTTCTTC.

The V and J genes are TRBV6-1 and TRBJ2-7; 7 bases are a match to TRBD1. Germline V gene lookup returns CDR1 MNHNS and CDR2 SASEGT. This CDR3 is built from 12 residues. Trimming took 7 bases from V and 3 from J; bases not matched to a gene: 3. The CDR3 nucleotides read TGTGCCAGCATTGGACAGGTCTACGAGCAGTACTTC. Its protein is CASIGQVYEQYF.

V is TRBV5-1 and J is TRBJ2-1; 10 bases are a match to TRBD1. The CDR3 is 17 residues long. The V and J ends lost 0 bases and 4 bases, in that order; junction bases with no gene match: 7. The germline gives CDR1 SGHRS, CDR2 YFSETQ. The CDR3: CASSLASGTGVYNEQFF. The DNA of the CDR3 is TGCGCCAGCAGCTTGGCCAGTGGGACAGGGGTTTACAATGAGCAGTTCTTC.

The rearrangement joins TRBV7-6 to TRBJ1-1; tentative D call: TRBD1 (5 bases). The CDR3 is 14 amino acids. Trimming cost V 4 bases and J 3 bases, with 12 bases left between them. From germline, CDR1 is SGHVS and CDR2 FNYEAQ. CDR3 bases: TGTGCCAGCAGCTCCAGGGTGGCGGACACTGAAGCTTTCTTT. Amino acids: CASSSRVADTEAFF.

The CDR3 region has the DNA TGTGCCAGCAGTCTAAGACTAGCGGGGATGTACAATGAGCAGTTCTTC. It codes for CASSLRLAGMYNEQFF. The chain joins TRBV28 to TRBJ2-1; 11 nucleotides align to TRBD2. Germline loops: CDR1 MDHEN, CDR2 SYDVKM. The CDR3 spans 16 residues. V lost 5 bases and J lost 4; bases outside the gene matches: 7.

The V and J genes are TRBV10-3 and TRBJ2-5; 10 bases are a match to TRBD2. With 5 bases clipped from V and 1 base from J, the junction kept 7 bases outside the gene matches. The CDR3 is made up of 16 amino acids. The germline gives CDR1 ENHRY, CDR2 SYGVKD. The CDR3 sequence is CAISIGPSGGQETQYF. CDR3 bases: TGTGCCATCAGTATAGGGCCTAGCGGGGGCCAAGAGACCCAGTACTTC.

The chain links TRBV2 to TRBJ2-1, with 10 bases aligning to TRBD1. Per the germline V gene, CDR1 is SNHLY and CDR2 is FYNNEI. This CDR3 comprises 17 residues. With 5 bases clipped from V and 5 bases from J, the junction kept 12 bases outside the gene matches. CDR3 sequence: CASSRTGQGTGNNEQFF. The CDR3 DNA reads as TGTGCCAGCAGTCGAACGGGACAGGGGACAGGTAACAATGAGCAGTTCTTC. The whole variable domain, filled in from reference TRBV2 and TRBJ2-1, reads EPEVTQTPSHQVTQMGQEVILRCVPISNHLYFYWYRQILGQKVEFLVSFYNNEISEKSEIFDDQFSVERPDGSNFTLKIRSTKLEDSAMYFCASSRTGQGTGNNEQFFGPGTRLTVL.